The clone carrying this T cell receptor (beta chain) was detected ten times or more. What it recognizes is unknown. All TCR cDNA molecules were individually tagged with a unique molecular identifier. TCRdb itself ran the 5' RACE reads through MiXCR, one entry per CDR3 protein. The sample includes approximately 16,000 distinct CDR3 sequences, approximately 7% of them seen just once. This sample's time point: sample taken at primary tumor resection. The approximately 69 donors had untreated early-stage non-small cell lung cancer. The input material, whole RNA from tumor, nontumor lung or frozen PBMC, was sequenced unsorted. This sample was included in a study of spatial heterogeneity in lung cancer. Study results and limitations: In tumors, expanded intratumoral alpha and beta TCR counts tracked mutation counts.

This TCR was sampled from a female donor with early-stage non-small cell lung cancer. The sequencing here drew on lung tumor tissue, taken at surgery.

CDR3 in DNA: TGTGCCAGCAGCATTCGACTAGCGGGTTCCTACGAGCAGTACTTC. Protein product: CASSIRLAGSYEQYF. The genes are TRBV11-1 and TRBJ2-7; 10 bases fit TRBD2. J was trimmed by 1 base and V by 5 bases; bases with no gene match: 5. The CDR3 totals 15 residues. Germline loops: CDR1 SGHAT, CDR2 FQDESV (reference sequence).